The 9 T cell receptor beta chains reported below all come from one sample, sequenced in a study of CD8 T cells in Susac syndrome. About 0.45 to 1 ug RNA was reverse transcribed with random hexamers. TCRdb re-called the immunoSEQ multiplex PCR reads with MiXCR, one entry per CDR3 protein. The table shows around 200,000 distinct CDR3 sequences, with 90% to 95% occurring only once. Source material: CD8+ T cells from PBMCs. The source is a human donor with multiple sclerosis.

The chain couples TRBV15 to TRBJ1-2; D is uncertain. V lost 0 bases to trimming and J lost 8 bases, with 10 bases between them. Germline CDR1 reads LNHNV; CDR2 reads YYDKDF (reference sequence). The CDR3 runs 13 residues. The CDR3 is CATSRERPSGYTF. The CDR3 DNA reads TGTGCCACCAGCAGAGAACGGCCTTCAGGCTACACCTTC.

The chain couples TRBV9 to TRBJ2-7; D perhaps matches TRBD2 (5 bases). The length of the CDR3 is 14 residues. In germline, CDR1 is SGDLS, CDR2 YYNGEE. V gave up 3 bases and J gave up 5 bases, with 15 bases separating them. The CDR3, as DNA: TGTGCCAGCAGCGCCTCCCCCGCGGGCCACGAGCAGTACTTC. It translates to CASSASPAGHEQYF.

This sequence joins TRBV20-1 and TRBJ2-5; possible D gene TRBD2, 6 bases. CDR1 and CDR2 (germline): DFQATT, SNEGSKA (reference sequence). V lost 5 bases and J 4 bases, leaving 20 bases between the germline ends. The CDR3 has 15 amino acids. CDR3 in amino acids: CSAHLGRQRVETQYF. In nucleotides, the CDR3 is TGCAGTGCTCACCTAGGGAGGCAGCGGGTAGAGACCCAGTACTTC.

Concerning this clonotype itself: The CDR3 does not close with the conserved phenylalanine or tryptophan, likely indicating a read error. The chain couples TRBV14 to TRBJ2-7; D remains unclear. With 3 bases removed from V and 3 bases from J, the gap between germline ends came to 6 bases. This CDR3 has 12 residues. The germline V gene has CDR1 SGHDN and CDR2 FVKESK. The CDR3 spells CASSQTHYEQYL. CDR3 nucleotide sequence: TGTGCCAGCAGCCAGACCCACTACGAGCAGTACCTC.

The CDR3 spells CSAPDGGTTYEQYF. The CDR3 DNA is TGCAGTGCCCCCGACGGGGGGACCACCTACGAGCAGTACTTC. This sequence joins TRBV20-1 and TRBJ2-7; 7 nucleotides match TRBD2. Germline-derived CDR1 and CDR2 are DFQATT and SNEGSKA (reference sequence). V lost 6 bases and J lost 2; bases outside the gene matches: 10. The CDR3 totals 14 residues.

This chain connects TRBV20-1 to TRBJ1-4; possible D gene TRBD1, 5 bases. Trimming cost V 6 bases and J 0 bases, with 29 bases left between them. The germline V gene encodes CDR1 DFQATT and CDR2 SNEGSKA (reference sequence). This CDR3 has 20 residues. The CDR3 spells CSAPLGRGSYLYATNEKLFF. The CDR3 region has the DNA TGCAGTGCCCCCTTGGGTAGGGGCTCCTACCTTTATGCAACTAATGAAAAACTGTTTTTT.

The chain joins TRBV30 to TRBJ2-5; 11 bases are shared with TRBD2. V was clipped by 0 bases and J by 4 bases; unmatched bases: 10. CDR3 length equals 17 residues. Per the germline V gene, CDR1 is GTSNPN and CDR2 is SVGIG (reference sequence). The CDR3 here is CAWSVRVAGGPGETQYF. The CDR3 region has the DNA TGTGCCTGGAGTGTACGGGTAGCGGGGGGGCCTGGAGAGACCCAGTACTTC.

The genes are TRBV4-1 and TRBJ2-1, with 7 positions matching TRBD1. Germline loops: CDR1 MGHRA, CDR2 YSYEKL. Germline trimming cut 6 bases from V and 10 bases from J; bases unmatched to any gene: 9. CDR3 length equals 13 residues. CDR3 in DNA: TGCGCCAGCAGTAAGGGGACAGAAGAAGAGCAGTTCTTC. It codes for CASSKGTEEEQFF.

This clonotype has more than one count but fewer than ten. The V gene is TRBV27, the J gene TRBJ2-1, with 8 bases aligning to TRBD1. Trimming took 4 bases from V and 3 from J; bases not matched to a gene: 2. CDR3 size: 14 residues. CDR1 is MNHEY and CDR2 is SMNVEV in the germline V gene (reference sequence). CDR3 amino acids: CASSSGGSYNEQFF. For the CDR3, the DNA is TGTGCCAGCAGTTCAGGGGGCAGCTACAATGAGCAGTTCTTC.